The 15 T cell receptor beta chains reported below all come from one sample, sequenced in a study of shared clonotypes between healthy human individuals. Method: immunoSEQ multiplex PCR; TCRdb's copy keeps in-frame clones and lacks some. The sample lists a few million clones, more than 80% seen once, with 0.39% in the top ten. Material: naive CD4+ T cells from PBMCs. Subset: CD45RA+ positively selected. The source of these receptors is a man between 18 and 29 years old in good health. Some clones in this sample may be carry-over from other donors' samples.

The J gene is TRBJ2-1, the V gene TRBV5-5; D is unresolved. From germline, CDR1 is SGHKS and CDR2 YYEKEE (reference sequence). The V end lost 2 bases, the J end lost 2 bases, and 17 bases lay between the germline ends. This CDR3 has 17 residues. CDR3 in DNA: TGTGCCAGCAGCTTCAACGGTCCTCCTCGCACCTACAATGAGCAGTTCTTC. It specifies CASSFNGPPRTYNEQFF.

DNA of the CDR3: TGTGCCAGCAGTTTATTTACCCTCCCAGCCCACGGCGGCTACGAGCAGTACTTC. This translates into CASSLFTLPAHGGYEQYF. The rearrangement links TRBV28 to TRBJ2-7; unclear D gene. The germline CDR1 and CDR2 sequences are MDHEN and SYDVKM. V shed 1 base and J shed 3 bases, with 22 bases lying between them. This CDR3 region has 18 residues.

The gene calls are TRBV18 and TRBJ2-7; 9 bases map to TRBD1. Germline values: CDR1 KGHSH, CDR2 LQKENI. The CDR3 is 14 residues long. V gave up 3 bases and J gave up 5 bases; unmatched junction bases: 5. For the CDR3, the DNA is TGTGCCAGCTCACCGGGGACAGGGAGGAACGAGCAGTACTTC. This encodes CASSPGTGRNEQYF.

The genes are TRBV19 and TRBJ2-1, with 8 positions matching TRBD1. Germline trimming cut 3 bases from V and 8 bases from J; bases unmatched to any gene: 6. The CDR3 runs 14 residues. Germline V gene lookup returns CDR1 LNHDA and CDR2 SQIVND (reference sequence). The CDR3 reads CASSIGTGRDEQFF. Here the CDR3 DNA reads TGTGCCAGTAGTATCGGGACAGGTCGCGATGAGCAGTTCTTC.

This chain uses TRBV19 with TRBJ2-7; the match to TRBD2 covers 8 bases. V shed 4 bases and J 1 base; nucleotides not matched to a gene: 6. This CDR3 contains 15 residues. Per germline, CDR1 LNHDA and CDR2 SQIVND (reference sequence). The CDR3 loop reads CASSTWAGGSYEQYF. CDR3 bases: TGTGCCAGTAGTACGTGGGCGGGAGGTTCCTACGAGCAGTACTTC. The complete variable domain, with remaining parts taken from reference TRBV19 and TRBJ2-7, reads DGGITQSPKYLFRKEGQNVTLSCEQNLNHDAMYWYRQDPGQGLRLIYYSQIVNDFQKGDIAEGYSVSREKKESFPLTVTSAQKNPTAFYLCASSTWAGGSYEQYFGPGTRLTVT.

CDR3 region: CASSSNSAGGGEQYF. As DNA, the CDR3 is TGTGCCAGCAGCTCCAACTCCGCAGGGGGCGGCGAGCAGTACTTC. J is TRBJ2-7 and V is TRBV6-1; 8 bases are a match to TRBD1. Germline loops: CDR1 MNHNS, CDR2 SASEGT. The CDR3 contains 15 residues. After removal of 6 bases from V and 6 bases from J, the junction contained 13 bases not matched to a gene.

A word on this clone: Distinct nucleotide sequences in the sample also encode this CDR3. V and J are TRBV28 and TRBJ2-7; D remains unclear. Germline V gene sequence: CDR1 MDHEN, CDR2 SYDVKM. Trimming stripped 2 bases from V and 4 bases from J, with 9 bases between. This CDR3 region has 13 residues. The CDR3 loop is CASSLGHPYEQYF. The CDR3 DNA is TGTGCCAGCAGTTTAGGTCACCCGTACGAGCAGTACTTC.

A single count supports this clone. The genes are TRBV27 and TRBJ2-3; tentative D call: TRBD2 (6 bases). CDR3 length: 17 amino acids. With 1 base removed from V and 0 bases from J, the gap between germline ends came to 14 bases. CDR1 and CDR2 from the germline V gene are MNHEY and SMNVEV (reference sequence). This CDR3 is CASSLLAGPDSTDTQYF. CDR3 nucleotides: TGTGCCAGCAGTTTATTGGCGGGACCAGACAGCACAGATACGCAGTATTTT.

V gene TRBV13 combines with J gene TRBJ2-3, with D perhaps given as TRBD1 or TRBD2 (5 bases each). CDR3 length equals 14 residues. The V gene's germline CDR1 is PRHDT and CDR2 FYEKMQ (reference sequence). V lost 1 base and J 2 bases, leaving 7 bases between the germline ends. In DNA, the CDR3 is TGTGCCAGCAGCTTAGCGGGACCCACAGATACGCAGTATTTT. Its translation: CASSLAGPTDTQYF.

The chain employs TRBV30 and TRBJ1-4; D is uncertain. The CDR3 spans 16 residues. Germline-derived CDR1 and CDR2 are GTSNPN and SVGIG (reference sequence). V was cut by 1 base and J by 8 bases, with 20 bases left in between. The CDR3 here is CAWSGSVTASQEKLFF. CDR3 DNA: TGTGCCTGGAGTGGGTCCGTTACGGCTTCTCAAGAAAAACTGTTTTTT.

Turning to this clone: Other DNA sequences within the sample encode an identical CDR3. V is TRBV9 and J is TRBJ2-3, with D tentatively TRBD2 (5 bases). This CDR3 region has 14 residues. CDR1 is SGDLS and CDR2 is YYNGEE in the germline V gene. V was shortened by 0 bases and J by 1 base, with 6 bases between the two germline ends. The CDR3 spells CASSVVSGTDTQYF. The CDR3 DNA is TGTGCCAGCAGCGTAGTTAGCGGCACAGATACGCAGTATTTT.

The chain joins TRBV19 to TRBJ2-2; D not resolved. V was shortened by 3 bases and J by 5 bases, with 13 bases between the two germline ends. CDR3 length: 15 residues. Looked up from germline, CDR1 is LNHDA and CDR2 is SQIVND (reference sequence). The CDR3 loop is CASSISRVWTGELFF. For the CDR3, the DNA is TGTGCCAGTAGTATTTCCCGGGTTTGGACCGGGGAGCTGTTTTTT.

The V gene is TRBV7-2, the J gene TRBJ1-1; D is undetermined. This CDR3 spans 14 amino acids. Trimming stripped 8 bases from V and 2 bases from J, with 15 bases between. The germline gives CDR1 SGHTA, CDR2 FQGNSA. In DNA form, the CDR3 reads TGTGCCAGCTGGTACCCGGGGAGCAACACTGAAGCTTTCTTT. It translates to CASWYPGSNTEAFF.

The chain has TRBV9 and TRBJ2-7, with D possibly matching TRBD2 (6 bases). The CDR3 totals 17 residues. Germline V gene lookup returns CDR1 SGDLS and CDR2 YYNGEE. The germline V and J ends were trimmed by 0 bases and 12 bases, with 28 bases remaining between them. The chain's CDR3 is CASSVGEMGPGRRVLYF. The CDR3 nucleotides read TGTGCCAGCAGCGTAGGGGAGATGGGTCCAGGGAGGCGAGTTCTGTACTTC.

The table lists this clone with a count of one. The chain links TRBV6-6 to TRBJ2-2; a weak D match, TRBD1 (6 bases). V gave up 2 bases and J gave up 6 bases, with 13 bases separating them. This CDR3 is built from 15 residues. CDR1 and CDR2 (germline): MNHNY, SVGAGI (reference sequence). Here the CDR3 DNA reads TGTGCCAGCAGTTACGGGGGCATGGTAGCCGGGGAGCTGTTTTTT. Translated, it gives CASSYGGMVAGELFF.